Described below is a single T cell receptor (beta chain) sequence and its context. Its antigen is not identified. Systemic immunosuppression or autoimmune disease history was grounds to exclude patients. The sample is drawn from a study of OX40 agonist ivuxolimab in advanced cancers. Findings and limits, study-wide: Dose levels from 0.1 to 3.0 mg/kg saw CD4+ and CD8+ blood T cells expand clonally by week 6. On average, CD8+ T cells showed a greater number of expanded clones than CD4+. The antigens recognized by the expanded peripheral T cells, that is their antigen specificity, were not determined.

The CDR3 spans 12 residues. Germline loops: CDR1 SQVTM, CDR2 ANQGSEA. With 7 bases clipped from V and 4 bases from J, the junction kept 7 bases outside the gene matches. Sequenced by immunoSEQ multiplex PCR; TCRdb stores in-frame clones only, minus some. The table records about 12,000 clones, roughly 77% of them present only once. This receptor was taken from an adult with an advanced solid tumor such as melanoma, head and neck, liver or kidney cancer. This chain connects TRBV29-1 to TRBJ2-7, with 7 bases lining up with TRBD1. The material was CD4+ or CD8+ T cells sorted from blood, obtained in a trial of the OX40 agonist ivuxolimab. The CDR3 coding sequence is TGCAGCGCCAGGACAGGCCGGTACGAGCAGTACTTC. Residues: CSARTGRYEQYF.